Reported below is one TCR beta chain. Its antigen is currently unknown. CD8 cells regarded as naive lacked CD45RO, were positively chosen for CCR7, and omitted terminally differentiated effector memory CD45RA+ cells. The healthy adult donors were HIV-negative and reported no recent acute infections or vaccinations. The data were obtained in a study of shared clonotypes between healthy human individuals. Overall study context: The plates for each donor numbered three CD4 naive, three CD4 memory, two CD8 naive and one CD8 memory. Points from the study as a whole: Estimated clonotype richness was generally higher in naive than memory subsets.

The CDR3 sequence is 13 residues long. Germline V gene sequence: CDR1 WNHNN, CDR2 SYGVQD (reference sequence). V gave up 7 bases and J gave up 8 bases, with 17 bases separating them. Clones were sequenced by immunoSEQ multiplex PCR, and TCRdb holds only the in-frame ones, with some missing. The table has about 580,000 clones, more than 95% seen once. Sequencing was performed on naive CD8+ T cells sorted from blood. This sequence was found in a man aged 25-45 years in good health. This chain links TRBV10-1 with TRBJ1-1; no clear D. The CDR3 reads CASTATPGGEAFF. The CDR3, as DNA: TGCGCCAGCACCGCGACGCCAGGCGGGGAAGCTTTCTTT.